This TCR beta chain was documented in a study of CD8+ T cells in alopecia areata. Across the whole study: Each day, treated patients took oral tofacitinib twice, at 5 to 10 mg per dose. Tofacitinib therapy lasting 6 to 18 months was followed by 6 months off drug. Study results and limitations: Scalp sequencing also captures normal skin's resident alphabeta T cells.

Of note for this clone: Antigen: not known.

The sequencing template was cDNA reverse transcribed from extracted RNA. Sequencing used immunoSEQ multiplex PCR; TCRdb keeps in-frame clones, though not all of them. The table lists roughly 250,000 clones, around two thirds of them singletons. From PBMCs, CD4+ and CD8+ T cells were sorted. Germline V gene data show CDR1 as SQVTM and CDR2 as ANQGSEA. Trimming cost V 7 bases and J 3 bases, with 15 bases left between them. The CDR3 consists of 13 residues. The chain combines TRBV29-1 with TRBJ1-1; no firm D call. This sequence originates from a human donor with alopecia areata. Source: CD4+ T cells sorted from blood, taken at week 0. CDR3 DNA sequence: TGCAGCGGAGTACGGGAGCGGGACACTGAAGCTTTCTTT. Its translation is CSGVRERDTEAFF.